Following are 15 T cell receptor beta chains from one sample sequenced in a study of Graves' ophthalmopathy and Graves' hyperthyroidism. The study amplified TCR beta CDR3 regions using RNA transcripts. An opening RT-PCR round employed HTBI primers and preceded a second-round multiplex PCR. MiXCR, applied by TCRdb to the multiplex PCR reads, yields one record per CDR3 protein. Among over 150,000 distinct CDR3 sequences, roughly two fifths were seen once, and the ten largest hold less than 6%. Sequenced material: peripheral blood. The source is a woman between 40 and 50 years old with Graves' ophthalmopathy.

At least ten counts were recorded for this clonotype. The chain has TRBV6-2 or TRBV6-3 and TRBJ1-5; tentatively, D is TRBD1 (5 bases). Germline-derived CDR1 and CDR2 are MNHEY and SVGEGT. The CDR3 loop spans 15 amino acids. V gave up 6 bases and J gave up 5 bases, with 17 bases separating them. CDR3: CASSPIGQSYQPQHF. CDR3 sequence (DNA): TGTGCCAGCAGCCCCATCGGACAATCTTATCAGCCCCAGCATTTT.

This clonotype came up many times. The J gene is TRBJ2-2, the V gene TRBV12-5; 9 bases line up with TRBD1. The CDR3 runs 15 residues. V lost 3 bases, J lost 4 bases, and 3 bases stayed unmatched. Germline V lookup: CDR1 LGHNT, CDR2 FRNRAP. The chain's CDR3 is CASGLQGASTGELFF. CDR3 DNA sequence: TGTGCTAGTGGTTTACAGGGGGCGAGCACCGGGGAGCTGTTTTTT.

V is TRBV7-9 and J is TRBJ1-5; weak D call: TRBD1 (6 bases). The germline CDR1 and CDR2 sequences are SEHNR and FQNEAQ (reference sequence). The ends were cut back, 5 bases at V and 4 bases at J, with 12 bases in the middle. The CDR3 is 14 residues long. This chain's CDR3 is CASSPTGLNQPQHF. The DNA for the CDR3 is TGTGCCAGCAGCCCGACAGGATTAAATCAGCCCCAGCATTTT.

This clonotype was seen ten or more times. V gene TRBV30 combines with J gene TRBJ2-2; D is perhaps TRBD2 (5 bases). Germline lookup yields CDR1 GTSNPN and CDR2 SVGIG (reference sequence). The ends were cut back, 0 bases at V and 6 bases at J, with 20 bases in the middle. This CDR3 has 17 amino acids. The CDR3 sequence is CAWSVDEEASLAGELFF. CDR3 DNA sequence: TGTGCCTGGAGTGTAGATGAGGAGGCTAGCCTCGCCGGGGAGCTGTTTTTT. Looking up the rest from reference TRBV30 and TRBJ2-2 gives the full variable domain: SQTIHQWPATLVQPVGSPLSLECTVEGTSNPNLYWYRQAAGRGLQLLFYSVGIGQISSEVPQNLSASRPQDRQFILSSKKLLLSDSGFYLCAWSVDEEASLAGELFFGEGSRLTVL.

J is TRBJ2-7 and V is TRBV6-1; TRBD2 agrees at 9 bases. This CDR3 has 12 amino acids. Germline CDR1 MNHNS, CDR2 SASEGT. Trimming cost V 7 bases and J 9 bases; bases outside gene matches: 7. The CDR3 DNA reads TGTGCCAGCATCCGCGGGGGGGCCGTGCAGTACTTC. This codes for CASIRGGAVQYF.

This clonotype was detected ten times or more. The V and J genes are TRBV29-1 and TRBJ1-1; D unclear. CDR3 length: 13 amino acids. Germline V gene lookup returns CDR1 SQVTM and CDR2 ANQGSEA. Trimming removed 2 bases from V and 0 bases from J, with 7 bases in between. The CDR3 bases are TGCAGCGTTGAAAGGACGGTGAACACTGAAGCTTTCTTT. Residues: CSVERTVNTEAFF.

Here the CDR3 DNA reads TGTGCCAGCAGTCTCCGTGGGACAGGGGAAACTTTCTTT. Protein product: CASSLRGTGETFF. The chain links TRBV12-3 or TRBV12-4 to TRBJ1-1, with 10 bases aligning to TRBD1. V gave up 5 bases and J gave up 12 bases; unmatched junction bases: 9. This CDR3 is 13 amino acids long.

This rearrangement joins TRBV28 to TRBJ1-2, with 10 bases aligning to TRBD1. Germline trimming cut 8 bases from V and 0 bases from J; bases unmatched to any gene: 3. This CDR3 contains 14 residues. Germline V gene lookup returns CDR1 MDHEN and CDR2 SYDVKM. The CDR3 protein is CASGQGGANYGYTF. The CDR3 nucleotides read TGTGCCAGCGGACAGGGGGGCGCTAACTATGGCTACACCTTC.

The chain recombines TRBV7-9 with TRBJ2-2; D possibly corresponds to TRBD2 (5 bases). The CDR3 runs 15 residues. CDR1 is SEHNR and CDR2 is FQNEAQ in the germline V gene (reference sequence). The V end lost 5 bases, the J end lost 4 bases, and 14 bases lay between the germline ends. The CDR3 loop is CASSGRDWVTGELFF. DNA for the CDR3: TGTGCCAGCAGCGGCCGGGATTGGGTCACCGGGGAGCTGTTTTTT. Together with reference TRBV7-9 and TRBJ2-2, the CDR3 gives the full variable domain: DTGVSQNPRHKITKRGQNVTFRCDPISEHNRLYWYRQTLGQGPEFLTYFQNEAQLEKSRLLSDRFSAERPKGSFSTLEIQRTEQGDSAMYLCASSGRDWVTGELFFGEGSRLTVL.

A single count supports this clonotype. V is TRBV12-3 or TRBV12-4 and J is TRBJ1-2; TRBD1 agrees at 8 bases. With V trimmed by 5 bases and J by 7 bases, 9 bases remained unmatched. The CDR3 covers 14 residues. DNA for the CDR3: TGTGCCAGCAGTCCACAGGGGGTTTTAAGTGGCTACACCTTC. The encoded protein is CASSPQGVLSGYTF.

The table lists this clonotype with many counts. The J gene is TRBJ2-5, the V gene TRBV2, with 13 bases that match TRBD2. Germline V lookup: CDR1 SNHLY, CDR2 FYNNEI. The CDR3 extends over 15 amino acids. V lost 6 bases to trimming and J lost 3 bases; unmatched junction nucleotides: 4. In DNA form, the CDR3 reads TGTGCCAGCAGGGCGGGACTAGCGGGGAAAGAGACCCAGTACTTC. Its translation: CASRAGLAGKETQYF.

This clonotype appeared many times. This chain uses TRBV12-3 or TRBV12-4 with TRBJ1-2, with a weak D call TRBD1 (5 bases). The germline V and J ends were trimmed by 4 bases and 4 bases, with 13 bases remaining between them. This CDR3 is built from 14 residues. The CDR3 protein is CASSSTDSSYGYTF. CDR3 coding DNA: TGTGCCAGCAGTTCCACCGACAGTTCCTATGGCTACACCTTC.

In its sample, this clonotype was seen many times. CDR3 sequence: CSVEEAGRGTEAFF. Written as DNA, the CDR3 is TGCAGCGTTGAAGAGGCAGGGAGGGGTACTGAAGCTTTCTTT. This sequence joins TRBV29-1 and TRBJ1-1; tentatively, D is TRBD1 (5 bases). Germline lookup yields CDR1 SQVTM and CDR2 ANQGSEA. The ends were cut back, 0 bases at V and 5 bases at J, with 13 bases in the middle. This CDR3 is built from 14 residues.

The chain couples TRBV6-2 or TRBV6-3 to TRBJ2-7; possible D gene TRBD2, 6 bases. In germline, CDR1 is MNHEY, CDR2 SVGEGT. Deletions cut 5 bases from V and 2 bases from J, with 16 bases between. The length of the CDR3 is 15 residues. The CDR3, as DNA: TGTGCCAGCAGTGGATCCGGGACTGGGACCTACGAGCAGTACTTC. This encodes CASSGSGTGTYEQYF.

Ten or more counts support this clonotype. CDR3 coding DNA: TGTGCCAGCAGTCCTTGGGGGGAGAACACCGGGGAGCTGTTTTTT. As protein: CASSPWGENTGELFF. The chain recombines TRBV28 with TRBJ2-2; maybe TRBD2 (6 bases). Germline values: CDR1 MDHEN, CDR2 SYDVKM. The CDR3 runs to 15 residues. Trimming removed 5 bases from V and 1 base from J, with 11 bases in between.